This T cell receptor (beta chain) derives from a study of identical twins. This clonotype has at least ten counts. TCRdb analysed the 5' RACE reads with MiXCR anew, one entry per CDR3 protein. The sample holds under 900,000 distinct CDR3 sequences, 15% to 20% seen once. The sample was also linked to a second study, of T cells expressing NK-cell markers.

The sample comprised PBMCs. The source of this sequence is a woman aged 18-29 years in good health.

The CDR3 loop reads CASSFSLEQYF. The CDR3 nucleotides read TGTGCCAGCAGTTTCTCGCTCGAGCAGTACTTC. The chain uses TRBV12-3 or TRBV12-4 and TRBJ2-7; D ambiguous. This CDR3 contains 11 residues. The V end was cut by 3 bases, the J end by 6 bases, with 6 bases between.